Listed here are 28 T cell receptor beta chains from one sample, sequenced in a study of blood T cell repertoires in COVID-19. The table came from immunoSEQ multiplex PCR; TCRdb's copy has only in-frame clones and leaves some out. In the table there are 150,000 or so clones, roughly 86% of which are singletons. The sample comprised peripheral blood. These receptor sequences come from a human donor with acute or convalescent COVID-19. The donor label of this sample is uncertain.

This chain connects TRBV30 to TRBJ1-3; TRBD1 aligns across 7 bases. V shed 5 bases, J shed 1 base, and the junction held 5 bases outside the gene matches. CDR3 size: 14 residues. The germline gives CDR1 GTSNPN, CDR2 SVGIG (reference sequence). This CDR3 is CAWDRARSGNTIYF. CDR3 bases: TGTGCCTGGGACAGGGCGCGTTCTGGAAACACCATATATTTT.

V and J are TRBV7-8 and TRBJ1-2; D is ambiguous. Germline CDR1 is SGHVS and CDR2 is FQNEAQ. This CDR3 region has 14 residues. The ends were cut back, 0 bases at V and 2 bases at J, with 7 bases in the middle. The CDR3 loop reads CASSLATENYGYTF. CDR3 sequence (DNA): TGTGCCAGCAGCTTAGCCACAGAAAACTATGGCTACACCTTC.

In this sample, this clone turned up once. The V and J genes are TRBV6-5 and TRBJ1-2; 8 bases line up with TRBD1. In germline, CDR1 is MNHEY, CDR2 SVGAGI. The CDR3 loop spans 15 amino acids. With V trimmed by 10 bases and J by 5 bases, 15 bases remained unmatched. CDR3 protein: CATRPMTGEYYGYTF. The CDR3 coding sequence is TGTGCCACCCGACCCATGACAGGGGAGTATTATGGCTACACCTTC.

About this clone: The sample carries other DNA sequences with the same CDR3. This chain uses TRBV5-1 with TRBJ1-1; D is possibly TRBD1 (6 bases). The ends were cut back, 3 bases at V and 1 base at J, with 10 bases in the middle. The CDR3 is made up of 14 amino acids. Germline CDR1 is SGHRS and CDR2 is YFSETQ. CDR3 nucleotide sequence: TGCGCCAGCAGCTCCGGACAGCCGAACACTGAAGCTTTCTTT. Protein product: CASSSGQPNTEAFF. The variable domain in full, with the rest retrieved from reference TRBV5-1 and TRBJ1-1, is KAGVTQTPRYLIKTRGQQVTLSCSPISGHRSVSWYQQTPGQGLQFLFEYFSETQRNKGNFPGRFSGRQFSNSRSEMNVSTLELGDSALYLCASSSGQPNTEAFFGQGTRLTVV.

The chain combines TRBV5-5 with TRBJ1-2; D is perhaps TRBD1 (6 bases). The CDR3 is 14 amino acids. The V end was cut by 1 base, the J end by 3 bases, with 10 bases between. The germline CDR1 and CDR2 sequences are SGHKS and YYEKEE (reference sequence). DNA of the CDR3: TGTGCCAGCAGCTTGACAGGGCGGGACTATGGCTACACCTTC. This codes for CASSLTGRDYGYTF.

The chain carries TRBV5-1 and TRBJ2-1; 7 nucleotides line up with TRBD2. Trimming cost V 4 bases and J 2 bases; bases outside gene matches: 3. The CDR3 is 14 amino acids. The germline CDR1 and CDR2 sequences are SGHRS and YFSETQ. The CDR3 DNA reads as TGCGCCAGCAGCACTGGACTAGCCTACAATGAGCAGTTCTTC. Its protein product is CASSTGLAYNEQFF.

V gene TRBV7-9 combines with J gene TRBJ2-1, with D possibly being TRBD1 (6 bases). The CDR3 spans 14 residues. V lost 5 bases and J 9 bases, leaving 17 bases between the germline ends. CDR1 SEHNR and CDR2 FQNEAQ come from the germline V gene (reference sequence). For the CDR3, the DNA is TGTGCCAGCAGCCCCAGACAGGATTCATTTGAGCAGTTCTTC. Its translation: CASSPRQDSFEQFF.

This clone came up a few times. V usage is TRBV30 and J usage is TRBJ2-7, with 12 bases matching TRBD2. The trim removed 8 bases at V and 7 bases at J, leaving 18 bases unmatched. The CDR3 is 16 residues long. Germline assignment: CDR1 GTSNPN and CDR2 SVGIG (reference sequence). The CDR3 is CARGVSASGGAGEQYF. CDR3 nucleotides: TGTGCCCGCGGGGTCTCGGCTAGCGGGGGGGCGGGAGAGCAGTACTTC.

The rearrangement joins TRBV9 to TRBJ1-6; 9 nucleotides match TRBD1. V lost 3 bases and J lost 3; bases outside the gene matches: 7. CDR1 is SGDLS and CDR2 is YYNGEE in the germline V gene. The CDR3 length is 17 residues. The CDR3: CASSAGTGLGYNSPLHF. The CDR3 bases are TGTGCCAGCAGCGCCGGGACAGGGCTAGGCTATAATTCACCCCTCCACTTT.

This chain uses TRBV4-2 with TRBJ2-1; 8 positions agree with TRBD2. The CDR3 is made up of 15 amino acids. Looked up from germline, CDR1 is LGHNA and CDR2 is YNFKEQ. V gave up 4 bases and J gave up 8 bases; unmatched junction bases: 10. CDR3 protein: CASSPGGAGEHEQFF. The CDR3 nucleotides read TGTGCCAGCAGCCCCGGGGGGGCCGGAGAACATGAGCAGTTCTTC.

The chain has TRBV4-2 and TRBJ2-2; TRBD2 matches at 10 bases. Germline trimming cut 1 base from V and 6 bases from J; bases unmatched to any gene: 14. Germline V gene data show CDR1 as LGHNA and CDR2 as YNFKEQ. The CDR3 contains 19 residues. The CDR3: CASSQGIVLAGALAGELFF. DNA of the CDR3: TGTGCCAGCAGCCAAGGGATCGTTCTAGCGGGGGCCCTGGCCGGGGAGCTGTTTTTT.

This chain connects TRBV6-5 to TRBJ1-5; D is perhaps TRBD1 (6 bases). Looked up from germline, CDR1 is MNHEY and CDR2 is SVGAGI. V lost 2 bases to trimming and J lost 4 bases, with 9 bases between them. The CDR3 loop spans 14 amino acids. CDR3 nucleotides: TGTGCCAGCAGTTACGGCAGGGGAAATCAGCCCCAGCATTTT. Encoded protein: CASSYGRGNQPQHF.

The rearrangement joins TRBV10-1 to TRBJ2-5; 8 nucleotides agree with TRBD2. Trimming at V came to 9 bases and at J to 5 bases, leaving 11 bases not matched to a gene. Germline V gene data show CDR1 as WNHNN and CDR2 as SYGVQD (reference sequence). This CDR3 has 14 residues. Written as DNA, the CDR3 is TGCGCCAGGGGCCCAGCGGGGGTCCGGGAGACCCAGTACTTC. As protein: CARGPAGVRETQYF.

The chain joins TRBV4-1 to TRBJ2-3; TRBD1 might be the D (6 bases). Germline CDR1 MGHRA, CDR2 YSYEKL. Trimming took off 0 bases at V and 3 bases at J, with 16 bases between the two ends. This CDR3 comprises 17 residues. CDR3 sequence (DNA): TGCGCCAGCAGCCAAGATGGGCCCAGGGGCCGGACAGATACGCAGTATTTT. This translates into CASSQDGPRGRTDTQYF.

The CDR3 loop is CASSQGDSSSGNTIYF. CDR3 sequence (DNA): TGCGCCAGCAGCCAGGGGGACAGTAGCTCTGGAAACACCATATATTTT. V is TRBV4-1 and J is TRBJ1-3, with 7 bases fitting TRBD1. The ends lost 3 bases at V and 0 bases at J; junction bases unmatched: 5. This CDR3 is built from 16 residues. From germline, CDR1 is MGHRA and CDR2 YSYEKL.

The chain combines TRBV27 with TRBJ1-6; D ambiguous. The germline V and J ends were trimmed by 4 bases and 10 bases, with 14 bases remaining between them. This CDR3 region has 14 residues. Germline values: CDR1 MNHEY, CDR2 SMNVEV (reference sequence). CDR3 sequence reads: CASSWAFKFSPLHF. CDR3 coding DNA: TGTGCCAGCAGTTGGGCTTTTAAGTTCTCACCCCTCCACTTT.

This clone was recorded only once. V and J are TRBV30 and TRBJ1-5; D might be TRBD1 (6 bases). V shed 1 base and J shed 2 bases, with 6 bases lying between them. Germline V gene sequence: CDR1 GTSNPN, CDR2 SVGIG (reference sequence). The CDR3 is 13 residues long. The CDR3 spells CAWSDRGNQPQHF. In DNA form, the CDR3 reads TGTGCCTGGAGTGACAGGGGCAATCAGCCCCAGCATTTT.

The chain couples TRBV12-5 to TRBJ1-2; D unclear. CDR1 is LGHNT, CDR2 FRNRAP, per germline. The CDR3 length is 12 residues. With 4 bases removed from V and 4 bases from J, the gap between germline ends came to 7 bases. CDR3 nucleotides: TGTGCTAGTGGTTCGCAACTCTATGGCTACACCTTC. Amino acid sequence: CASGSQLYGYTF.

V gene TRBV7-9 combines with J gene TRBJ2-2; 9 bases match TRBD1. V lost 5 bases, J lost 7 bases, and 8 bases stayed unmatched. This CDR3 is built from 15 residues. The germline V gene encodes CDR1 SEHNR and CDR2 FQNEAQ (reference sequence). In DNA form, the CDR3 reads TGTGCCAGCAGCCCCGGCTGGACAGGGGACGGGGAGCTGTTTTTT. It specifies CASSPGWTGDGELFF.

A few counts support this clone. The chain couples TRBV10-2 to TRBJ1-2; a weak D match, TRBD1 (6 bases). The germline gives CDR1 WSHSY, CDR2 SAAADI. The V end was cut by 10 bases, the J end by 8 bases, with 20 bases between. The CDR3 has 13 amino acids. This CDR3 is CATLGGGSRGYTF. The CDR3 nucleotides are TGCGCCACTCTGGGAGGGGGATCGCGGGGCTACACCTTC.

J is TRBJ1-2 and V is TRBV6-1; the D is unclear. The CDR3 spans 15 residues. CDR1 and CDR2 (germline): MNHNS, SASEGT. V gave up 2 bases and J gave up 6 bases, with 16 bases separating them. The DNA for the CDR3 is TGTGCCAGCAGTGAAACCGGGAGGGCCCGGGATGGCTACACCTTC. Translating gives CASSETGRARDGYTF.

This sequence joins TRBV10-2 and TRBJ1-6, with D tentatively TRBD1 (5 bases). The CDR3 length is 13 residues. Germline V gene sequence: CDR1 WSHSY, CDR2 SAAADI. With 6 bases removed from V and 7 bases from J, the gap between germline ends came to 10 bases. In nucleotides, the CDR3 is TGCGCCAGCAGGGGGGGGATAAATTCACCCCTCCACTTT. Its translation: CASRGGINSPLHF.

This chain joins TRBV2 and TRBJ1-2; tentative D call: TRBD1 (6 bases). The CDR3 spans 14 residues. Germline V gives CDR1 SNHLY, CDR2 FYNNEI. The V end was cut by 2 bases, the J end by 8 bases, with 15 bases between. The CDR3 here is CASSEIGRGGGYTF. Here the CDR3 DNA reads TGTGCCAGCAGTGAAATTGGCAGGGGAGGGGGCTACACCTTC.

The J gene is TRBJ2-1, the V gene TRBV30; 12 nucleotides align to TRBD2. Germline V gene sequence: CDR1 GTSNPN, CDR2 SVGIG (reference sequence). The trim removed 5 bases at V and 4 bases at J, leaving 6 bases unmatched. The CDR3 consists of 15 residues. This CDR3 reads CAWGKTSGGYNEQFF. As DNA, the CDR3 is TGTGCCTGGGGTAAGACTAGCGGGGGATACAATGAGCAGTTCTTC.

This chain uses TRBV5-8 with TRBJ1-5; D might be TRBD1 (5 bases). The germline CDR1 and CDR2 sequences are SGHTS and YDEGEE. The germline V and J ends were trimmed by 0 bases and 5 bases, with 21 bases remaining between them. The CDR3 runs 18 residues. The CDR3 nucleotides are TGTGCCAGCAGCTTGGAGGGAGAGCGGGGGGTAGGAGATCAGCCCCAGCATTTT. It codes for CASSLEGERGVGDQPQHF. Complete variable domain (other parts from reference TRBV5-8 and TRBJ1-5): EAGVTQSPTHLIKTRGQQATLRCSPISGHTSVYWYQQALGLGLQFLLWYDEGEERNRGNFPPRFSGRQFPNYSSELNVNALELEDSALYLCASSLEGERGVGDQPQHFGDGTRLSIL.

This clone has only one observation. V is TRBV10-1 and J is TRBJ1-2, with 12 bases that match TRBD1. CDR3 length equals 14 residues. The V gene's germline CDR1 is WNHNN and CDR2 SYGVQD (reference sequence). The trim removed 6 bases at V and 7 bases at J, leaving 6 bases unmatched. The chain's CDR3 is CASSPGTGGFGYTF. DNA for the CDR3: TGCGCCAGCAGCCCCGGGACAGGGGGCTTTGGCTACACCTTC.

This clone was counted a few times. Other DNA sequences in this sample translate to the same CDR3. The J gene is TRBJ2-7, the V gene TRBV6-2 or TRBV6-3; no firm D call. CDR3 length: 12 residues. V was clipped by 2 bases and J by 2 bases, with 4 bases between them. Germline-derived CDR1 and CDR2 are MNHEY and SVGEGT. CDR3 amino acids: CASSYGPYEQYF. In nucleotides, the CDR3 is TGTGCCAGCAGTTACGGGCCCTACGAGCAGTACTTC.

CDR3 loop: CASSPDSSTEAFF. CDR3 nucleotides: TGTGCCAGCAGCCCGGACAGTAGCACTGAAGCTTTCTTT. The chain links TRBV7-3 to TRBJ1-1; TRBD1 is a possible D gene (6 bases). The germline V gene has CDR1 SGHTA and CDR2 FQGTGA. The CDR3 covers 13 residues. With 5 bases removed from V and 4 bases from J, the gap between germline ends came to 11 bases.